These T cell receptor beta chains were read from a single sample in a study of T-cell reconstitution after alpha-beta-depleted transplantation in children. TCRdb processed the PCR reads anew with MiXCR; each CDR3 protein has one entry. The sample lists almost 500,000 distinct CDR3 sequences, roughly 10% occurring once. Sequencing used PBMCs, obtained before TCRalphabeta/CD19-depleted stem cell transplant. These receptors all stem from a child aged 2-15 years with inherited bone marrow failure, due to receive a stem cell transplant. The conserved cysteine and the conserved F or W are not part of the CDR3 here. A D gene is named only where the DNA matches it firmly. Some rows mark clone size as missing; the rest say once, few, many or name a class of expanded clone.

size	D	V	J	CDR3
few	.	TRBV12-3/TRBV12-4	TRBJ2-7	ASSAITRGEQY
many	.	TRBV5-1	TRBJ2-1	ASSLVVVPDEQF
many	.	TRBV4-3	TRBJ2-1	ASSQDGGEGTDNEQF
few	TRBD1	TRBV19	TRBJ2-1	ASSLASGQGHNEQF
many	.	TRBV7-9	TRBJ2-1	ASRAPPSSNEQF
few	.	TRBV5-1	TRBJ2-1	ASSPTGPERPNEQF
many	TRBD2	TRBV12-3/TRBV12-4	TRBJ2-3	ASSFWAGGPLDTQY
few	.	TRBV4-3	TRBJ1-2	ASSQRMGGGFSYT
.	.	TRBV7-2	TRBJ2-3	ASSLRRQGDTQY
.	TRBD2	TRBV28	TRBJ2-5	ASSFTGLAEETQY
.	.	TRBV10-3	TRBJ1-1	AISDPETGNTEAF
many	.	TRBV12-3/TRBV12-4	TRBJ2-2	ASSRTGELF
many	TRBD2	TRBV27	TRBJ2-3	ASSFGTSVRDTQY
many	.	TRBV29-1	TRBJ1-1	SVETLQGMNTEAF
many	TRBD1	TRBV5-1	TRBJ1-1	ASSLDVPGTGEAF
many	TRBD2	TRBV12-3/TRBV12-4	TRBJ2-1	ASSVLAVLPYNEQF
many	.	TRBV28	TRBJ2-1	ASSFLEPYNEQF
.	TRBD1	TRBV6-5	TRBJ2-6	ASSYSGQGISGANVLT
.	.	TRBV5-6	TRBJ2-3	ASSLRAESSTDTQY
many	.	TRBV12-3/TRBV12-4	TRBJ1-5	ASSPNPGSNQPQH
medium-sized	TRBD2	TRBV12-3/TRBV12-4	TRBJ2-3	ASTWGLAGPTDTQY
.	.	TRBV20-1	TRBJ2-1	SARVTVSYNEQF
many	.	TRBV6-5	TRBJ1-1	ASGWTGQAF
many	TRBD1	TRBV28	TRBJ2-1	ASSSPGQGAMNEQF
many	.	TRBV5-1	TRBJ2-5	ASSLEGQETQY
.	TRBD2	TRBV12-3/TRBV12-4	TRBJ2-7	ASRRAGGGAYEQY
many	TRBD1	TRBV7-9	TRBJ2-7	ASSPPTGPYEQY
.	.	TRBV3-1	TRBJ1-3	ASSHSLSGNTIY
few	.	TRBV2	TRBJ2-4	ASIPPGTLAKNIQY
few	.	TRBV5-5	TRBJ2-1	ASSLVTGKGS
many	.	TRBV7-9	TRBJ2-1	ASSTGRYNEQF
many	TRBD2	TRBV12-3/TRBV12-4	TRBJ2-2	ASSLGLAWGELF
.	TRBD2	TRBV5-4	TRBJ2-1	ASRATVGAGGWNEQF
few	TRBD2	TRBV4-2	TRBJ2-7	ASSRELAGGQY
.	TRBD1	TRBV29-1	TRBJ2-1	SATVRGPYNEQF
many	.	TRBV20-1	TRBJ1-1	SAKWTIGGAF
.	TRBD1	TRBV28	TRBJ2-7	ASVRDRGREQY
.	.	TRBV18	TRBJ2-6	ASSPGYSGANVLT
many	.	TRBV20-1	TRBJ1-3	SALEGESYYENTIY
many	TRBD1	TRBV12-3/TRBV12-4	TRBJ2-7	ASSEDRVTFYEQY
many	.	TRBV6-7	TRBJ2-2	ASSYSARRSGELF
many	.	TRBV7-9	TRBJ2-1	ASSLAWGDEQF
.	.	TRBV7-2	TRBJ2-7	ASSLFMGVEQY
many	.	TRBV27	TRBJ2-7	ASGPRGYEQY
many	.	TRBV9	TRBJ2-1	ASSVEGGRLYNEQF
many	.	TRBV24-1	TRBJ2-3	ATSDSHADTQY
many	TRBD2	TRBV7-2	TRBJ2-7	ASSYIPSGSYEQY
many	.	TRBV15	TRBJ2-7	ATRAAGSLYEQY
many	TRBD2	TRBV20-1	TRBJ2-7	SARKTSWNSYEQY
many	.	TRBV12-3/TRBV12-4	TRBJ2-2	ASRSVGNTGELF
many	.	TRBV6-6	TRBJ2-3	ASSYAEDTQY
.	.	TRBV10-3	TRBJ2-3	AISPFGPRTDTQY
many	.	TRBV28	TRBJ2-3	ASTGGGVTNTDTQY
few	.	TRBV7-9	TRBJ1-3	ASSSMSYGNTIY
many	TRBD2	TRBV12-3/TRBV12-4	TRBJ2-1	ASSQLAGVYNEQF
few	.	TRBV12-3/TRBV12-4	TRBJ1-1	ASSFAQATEAF
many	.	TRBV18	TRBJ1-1	ASSQQTAYEAF